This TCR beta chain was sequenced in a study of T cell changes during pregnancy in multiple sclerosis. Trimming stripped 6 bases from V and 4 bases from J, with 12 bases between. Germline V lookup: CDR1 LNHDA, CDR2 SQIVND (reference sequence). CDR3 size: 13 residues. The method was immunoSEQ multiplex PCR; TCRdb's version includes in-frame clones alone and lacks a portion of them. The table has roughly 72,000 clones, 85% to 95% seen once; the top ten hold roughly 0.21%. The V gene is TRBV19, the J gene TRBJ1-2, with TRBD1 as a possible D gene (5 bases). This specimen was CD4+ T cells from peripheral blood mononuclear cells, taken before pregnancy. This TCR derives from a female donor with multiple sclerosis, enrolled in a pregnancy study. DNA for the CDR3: TGTGCCAGTAGGGCTTCCCAGGGCTATGGCTACACCTTC. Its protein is CASRASQGYGYTF. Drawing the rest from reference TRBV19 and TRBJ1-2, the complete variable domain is DGGITQSPKYLFRKEGQNVTLSCEQNLNHDAMYWYRQDPGQGLRLIYYSQIVNDFQKGDIAEGYSVSREKKESFPLTVTSAQKNPTAFYLCASRASQGYGYTFGSGTRLTVV.